What follows is one TCR beta chain and its context. The sample belongs to a study of blood T cell repertoires in COVID-19. In the original processing: Estimated nucleated cell counts came from reference gene primer amplification. TCRdb's table, derived via immunoSEQ multiplex PCR, lists solely in-frame clones and lacks some. The V and J calls and the clone size are those of that table, but D and trimming were determined from the DNA. The sample shows around 300,000 clones, around 90% of them seen only once. The CDR3 is 15 amino acids. Losses at the gene ends were 6 bases for V and 8 bases for J; bases not matched to a gene: 12. Per germline, CDR1 MNHEY and CDR2 SVGAGI.

The chain has TRBV6-5 and TRBJ1-2; TRBD1 matches 10 bases. This receptor was identified in a woman aged 40 to 50 with COVID-19, enrolled during active disease. The sample comprised peripheral blood. Here the CDR3 DNA reads TGTGCCAGCAGAAGGCGGACAGGGGGACTAGGAGGCTACACCTTC. Translated: CASRRRTGGLGGYTF.